The next 22 T cell receptor beta chains were all read from a single sample in a study of human T cells and chemical hapten exposure. The time point: pre-sensitization, week 0. Sample treatment: therapeutic diphenylcyclopropenone sensitization with weekly scalp DPC. In TCRdb, the RACE reads were re-called with MiXCR into one record per CDR3 protein. The profile covers roughly 380,000 distinct CDR3 sequences, with 5.1% appearing a single time and approximately 2.4% taken by the ten largest. The starting material was whole blood, obtained in connection with sensitization to the hapten diphenylcyclopropenone (DPC). These receptors were taken from a woman aged 45-60 years with alopecia areata. Some clones in this sample may be carry-over from other donors' samples.

This clonotype showed up just a few times. This chain uses TRBV27 with TRBJ1-4, with D possibly matching TRBD1 (5 bases). CDR1 is MNHEY and CDR2 is SMNVEV in the germline V gene (reference sequence). V was pared by 7 bases and J by 8 bases, with 14 bases between. This CDR3 region has 13 residues. Here the CDR3 DNA reads TGTGCCAGCAAGGAGAGGGGAGGAGAAAAACTGTTTTTT. The encoded protein is CASKERGGEKLFF.

This clonotype showed up many times. The gene calls are TRBV28 and TRBJ2-7; 12 bases fit TRBD2. Germline-derived CDR1 and CDR2 are MDHEN and SYDVKM. J gave up 2 bases and V 5 bases, and 10 bases lay outside the gene matches. CDR3 size: 17 residues. CDR3 nucleotides: TGTGCCAGCAGTCTTACTAGCGGGAGGACCAAAACCTACGAGCAGTACTTC. It is translated as CASSLTSGRTKTYEQYF.

The CDR3 protein is CATSSSRAQPQHF. The CDR3 DNA reads as TGTGCCACCAGCAGTTCGAGGGCTCAGCCCCAGCATTTT. The J gene is TRBJ1-5, the V gene TRBV15; D remains ambiguous. The CDR3 is made up of 13 amino acids. The germline V and J ends were trimmed by 3 bases and 6 bases, with 9 bases remaining between them. CDR1 LNHNV and CDR2 YYDKDF come from the germline V gene (reference sequence).

J is TRBJ2-2 and V is TRBV29-1, with a weak D call TRBD2 (6 bases). This CDR3 spans 14 amino acids. The germline V and J ends were trimmed by 0 bases and 6 bases, with 11 bases remaining between them. Germline V gene lookup returns CDR1 SQVTM and CDR2 ANQGSEA. Written as DNA, the CDR3 is TGCAGCGTTGAAGATCCGGGGGAGGCCGGGGAGCTGTTTTTT. Translating it yields CSVEDPGEAGELFF.

This clonotype was observed a few times. The V gene is TRBV27, the J gene TRBJ2-1, with 8 positions matching TRBD2. Germline V lookup: CDR1 MNHEY, CDR2 SMNVEV (reference sequence). CDR3 length equals 16 residues. Trimming took 5 bases from V and 6 from J; bases not matched to a gene: 12. CDR3 in DNA: TGTGCCAGCAGTCCCCCGGCCAGCGGGAGAACCAATGAGCAGTTCTTC. It codes for CASSPPASGRTNEQFF.

The chain is built from TRBV12-3 or TRBV12-4 and TRBJ2-7; D could derive from TRBD1 or TRBD2 (5 bases each). V lost 4 bases, J lost 6 bases, and 16 bases lay in between. The CDR3 is 14 residues long. In nucleotides, the CDR3 is TGTGCCAGCAGTTATTCCGGGACGTCAATCGAGCAGTACTTC. Translation: CASSYSGTSIEQYF.

This clonotype was detected ten times or more. The chain links TRBV6-5 to TRBJ2-7, with TRBD1 identical over 8 bases. The CDR3 extends over 14 amino acids. J was trimmed by 5 bases and V by 5 bases; bases with no gene match: 8. Germline CDR1 MNHEY, CDR2 SVGAGI. CDR3 DNA sequence: TGTGCCAGCAGTCCCAGGACAGGGAAGGACGAGCAGTACTTC. It specifies CASSPRTGKDEQYF.

J is TRBJ1-5 and V is TRBV20-1, with a weak D call TRBD1 (6 bases). Per germline, CDR1 DFQATT and CDR2 SNEGSKA (reference sequence). There are 14 residues in the CDR3. V dropped 6 bases and J dropped 4 bases, with 16 bases sitting between them. The CDR3: CSASKGQDNQPQHF. CDR3 in DNA: TGCAGTGCCAGCAAGGGACAAGATAATCAGCCCCAGCATTTT.

Comments on this clonotype: This may be a read error, as it is one base from a much larger clone. This chain joins TRBV27 and TRBJ1-1; D might be TRBD1 (6 bases). The V and J ends lost 3 bases and 4 bases respectively, with 12 bases between them. The germline V gene has CDR1 MNHEY and CDR2 SMNVEV (reference sequence). The CDR3 spans 14 residues. The CDR3: CASSLQGQVTEAFF. CDR3 bases: TGTGCCAGCAGTTTGCAGGGGCAGGTCACTGAAGCTTTCTTT.

V gene TRBV7-6 combines with J gene TRBJ1-2; 8 nucleotides match TRBD1. The germline V gene encodes CDR1 SGHVS and CDR2 FNYEAQ. This CDR3 is 14 amino acids long. The ends lost 2 bases at V and 7 bases at J; junction bases unmatched: 6. The CDR3 sequence is CASSLYRGSSGYTF. DNA for the CDR3: TGTGCCAGCAGCTTATACAGGGGGTCGAGTGGCTACACCTTC.

This clonotype has at least ten counts. This sequence joins TRBV29-1 and TRBJ2-5; 8 bases fit TRBD2. CDR1 is SQVTM, CDR2 ANQGSEA, per germline. The CDR3 length is 14 residues. J lost 3 bases, V lost 3 bases, and 6 bases had no gene match. In DNA, the CDR3 is TGCAGCGTTGAGGCGGGGGGTGTAAAAGAGACCCAGTACTTC. Its protein product is CSVEAGGVKETQYF.

This clonotype was counted many times. This chain joins TRBV11-2 and TRBJ2-3; TRBD2 is a possible D gene (6 bases). CDR3 size: 13 residues. Trimming cost V 2 bases and J 6 bases, with 9 bases left between them. Germline V CDR1 and CDR2: SGHAT, FQNNGV. CDR3 sequence (DNA): TGTGCCAGCAGCTTAAGACTAGAGGATACGCAGTATTTT. Translated, it gives CASSLRLEDTQYF.

This chain connects TRBV5-5 to TRBJ2-7; D remains ambiguous. This CDR3 spans 13 amino acids. Germline-derived CDR1 and CDR2 are SGHKS and YYEKEE (reference sequence). The ends were cut back, 0 bases at V and 2 bases at J, with 6 bases in the middle. CDR3 nucleotides: TGTGCCAGCAGCTTGGACAGTCCCTACGAGCAGTACTTC. This sequence encodes CASSLDSPYEQYF.

This clonotype was counted only a few times. The rearrangement uses TRBV6-5 and TRBJ1-5, with D tentatively TRBD1 (6 bases). CDR1 is MNHEY and CDR2 is SVGAGI in the germline V gene. The V and J ends lost 5 bases and 5 bases respectively, with 16 bases between them. The CDR3 is 15 amino acids. CDR3 nucleotides: TGTGCCAGCAGTACCTCCACAGGGTCCGATCAGCCCCAGCATTTT. This gives the protein CASSTSTGSDQPQHF.

This clonotype showed up many times. The chain employs TRBV7-2 and TRBJ2-3; D is unresolved. V was cut by 1 base and J by 7 bases, with 6 bases left in between. There are 12 residues in the CDR3. Per the germline V gene, CDR1 is SGHTA and CDR2 is FQGNSA. CDR3 nucleotide sequence: TGTGCCAGCAGCTTAGAGGAGAATACGCAGTATTTT. This translates into CASSLEENTQYF.

The rearrangement joins TRBV28 to TRBJ2-7; 7 bases line up with TRBD2. In germline, CDR1 is MDHEN, CDR2 SYDVKM. The CDR3 totals 14 residues. The V segment lost 3 bases and the J segment 2 bases; nucleotides outside the gene matches: 4. CDR3 in amino acids: CASSFSGGTYEQYF. Here the CDR3 DNA reads TGTGCCAGCAGTTTCTCGGGAGGCACCTACGAGCAGTACTTC.

The table lists this clonotype with many counts. This rearrangement joins TRBV3-1 to TRBJ2-1; maybe TRBD2 (6 bases). Trimming left V 1 base short and J 13 bases short, with 14 bases between. CDR1 is LGHDT and CDR2 is YNNKEL in the germline V gene (reference sequence). The length of the CDR3 is 13 residues. Here the CDR3 DNA reads TGTGCCAGCAGCCAAGCCGGGACTGAAGATCAGTTCTTC. This sequence encodes CASSQAGTEDQFF.

This chain uses TRBV14 with TRBJ2-1, with D perhaps matching TRBD2 (6 bases). Trimming took 4 bases from V and 4 from J, leaving 14 bases between them. The CDR3 sequence is 15 residues long. Germline values: CDR1 SGHDN, CDR2 FVKESK. This chain's CDR3 is CASSPVSGAYNEQFF. CDR3 in DNA: TGTGCCAGCAGCCCCGTTAGCGGAGCGTACAATGAGCAGTTCTTC.

Only a few counts were recorded for this clonotype. The chain couples TRBV5-5 to TRBJ2-3; D gene unclear. Germline V gene data show CDR1 as SGHKS and CDR2 as YYEKEE (reference sequence). Deletions cut 4 bases from V and 0 bases from J, with 9 bases between. CDR3 length: 14 residues. CDR3 residues: CASSLSFSTDTQYF. CDR3 DNA: TGTGCCAGCAGCCTCTCTTTTAGCACAGATACGCAGTATTTT. The full variable domain, rest sourced from reference TRBV5-5 and TRBJ2-3, is DAGVTQSPTHLIKTRGQQVTLRCSPISGHKSVSWYQQVLGQGPQFIFQYYEKEERGRGNFPDRFSARQFPNYSSELNVNALLLGDSALYLCASSLSFSTDTQYFGPGTRLTVL.

This clonotype came up a few times. The chain has TRBV12-3 or TRBV12-4 and TRBJ2-5; D is uncertain. V lost 3 bases and J lost 1, with 9 bases in between. The CDR3 runs 14 residues. CDR3 in amino acids: CASSFARPQETQYF. As DNA, the CDR3 is TGTGCCAGCAGTTTTGCAAGGCCCCAAGAGACCCAGTACTTC.

The chain employs TRBV5-6 and TRBJ1-5; D unresolved. The V end lost 4 bases, the J end lost 0 bases, and 8 bases lay between the germline ends. Germline V gene data show CDR1 as SGHDT and CDR2 as YYEEEE. The CDR3 runs to 14 residues. CDR3 in DNA: TGTGCCAGCAGCCACCAACCTAGCAATCAGCCCCAGCATTTT. Residues: CASSHQPSNQPQHF.

With regard to this clonotype: This clone may be a read error of a much larger clone one base away. The CDR3 carries no conserved terminal phenylalanine or tryptophan, so it likely arises from a read error. The V call is TRBV10-3, the J call TRBJ2-7; 9 bases fit TRBD1. Unmatched junction bases numbered 1, after V lost 4 bases and J lost 3 bases. Germline CDR1 ENHRY, CDR2 SYGVKD. CDR3 length equals 13 residues. The CDR3 nucleotides read TGTGCCATCAGTGGGACAGGGGACTACGAGCAGTACTCC. Translated, it gives CAISGTGDYEQYS.